This T cell receptor beta chain was identified in a study of T cell responses to AZD1222 COVID-19 vaccine. Study observations and caveats: Possibly, clonal diversity was underestimated; donors were largely white British and included more females. Baseline seropositives among AZD1222 recipients totaled only five to seven. Among vaccine-associated CD4 TCRs, coverage spanned spike, with dominance at 160-218 and 743-854.

Worth noting for this clone: Its cognate antigen is unknown.

Trimming left V 5 bases short and J 12 bases short, with 17 bases between. The CDR3 extends over 12 amino acids. Germline CDR1 GTSNPN, CDR2 SVGIG (reference sequence). Sequencing was performed with immunoSEQ multiplex PCR; in TCRdb, only in-frame clones are kept and a portion is missing. Of tens of thousands of clones listed, roughly 80% are singletons. Sequencing used peripheral blood, obtained on day 0 of MenACWY control vaccination. This clonotype was sampled from an adult in good health. J is TRBJ1-5 and V is TRBV30, with D possibly matching TRBD1 (5 bases). In DNA, the CDR3 is TGTGCCTGGGGGGCGTCAGGGAAGCGCCAGCATTTT. Its translation: CAWGASGKRQHF.